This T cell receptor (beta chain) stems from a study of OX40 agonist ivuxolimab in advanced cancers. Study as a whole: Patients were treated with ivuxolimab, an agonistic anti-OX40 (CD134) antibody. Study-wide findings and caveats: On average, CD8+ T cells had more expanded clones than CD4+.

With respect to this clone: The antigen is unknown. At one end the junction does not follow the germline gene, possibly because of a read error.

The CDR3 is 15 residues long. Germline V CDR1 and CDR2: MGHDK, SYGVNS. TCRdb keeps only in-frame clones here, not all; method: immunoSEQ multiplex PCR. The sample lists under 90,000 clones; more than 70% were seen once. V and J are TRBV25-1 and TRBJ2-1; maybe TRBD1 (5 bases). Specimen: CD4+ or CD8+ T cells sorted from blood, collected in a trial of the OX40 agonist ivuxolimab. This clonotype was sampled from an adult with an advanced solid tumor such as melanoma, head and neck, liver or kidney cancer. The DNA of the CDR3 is TGTGCCAGCAGTGCAACTTTAGACAGCTACAATGGGCAGTTCTTC. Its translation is CASSATLDSYNGQFF.